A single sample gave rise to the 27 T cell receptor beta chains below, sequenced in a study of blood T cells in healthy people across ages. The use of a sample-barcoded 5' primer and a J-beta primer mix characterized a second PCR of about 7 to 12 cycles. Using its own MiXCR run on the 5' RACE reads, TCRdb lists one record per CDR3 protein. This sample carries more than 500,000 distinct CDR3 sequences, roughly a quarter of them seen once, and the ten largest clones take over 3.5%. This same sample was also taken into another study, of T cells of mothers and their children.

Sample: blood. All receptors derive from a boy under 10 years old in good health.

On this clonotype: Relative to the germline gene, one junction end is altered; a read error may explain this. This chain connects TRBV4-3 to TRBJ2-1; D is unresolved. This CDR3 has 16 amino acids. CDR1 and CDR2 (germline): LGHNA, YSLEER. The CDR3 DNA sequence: TGTGCCAGCAGCCAAGACCCCTTCTCCTCCTACAATGAGCAGTTCTTC. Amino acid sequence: CASSQDPFSSYNEQFF.

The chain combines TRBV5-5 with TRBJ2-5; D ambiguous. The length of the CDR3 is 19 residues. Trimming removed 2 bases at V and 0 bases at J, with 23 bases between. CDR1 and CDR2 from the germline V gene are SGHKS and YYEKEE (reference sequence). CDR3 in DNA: TGTGCCAGCAGCTTTACCCCAATCCGGAGCACTAAGTACCAAGAGACCCAGTACTTC. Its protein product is CASSFTPIRSTKYQETQYF.

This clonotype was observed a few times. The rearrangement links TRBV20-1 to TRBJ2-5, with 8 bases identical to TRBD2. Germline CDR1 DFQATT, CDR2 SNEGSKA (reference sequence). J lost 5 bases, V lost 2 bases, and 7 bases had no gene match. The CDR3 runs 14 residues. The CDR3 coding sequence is TGCAGTGCTAGACCCTGGACTAGCAGGGAGACCCAGTACTTC. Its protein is CSARPWTSRETQYF.

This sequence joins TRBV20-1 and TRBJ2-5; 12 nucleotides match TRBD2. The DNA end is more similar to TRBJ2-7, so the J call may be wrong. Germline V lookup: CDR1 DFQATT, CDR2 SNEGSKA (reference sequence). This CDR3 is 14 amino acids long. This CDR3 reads CSARSPTSGSEQYF. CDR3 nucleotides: TGCAGTGCCAGGTCCCCGACTAGCGGGAGCGAGCAGTACTTC.

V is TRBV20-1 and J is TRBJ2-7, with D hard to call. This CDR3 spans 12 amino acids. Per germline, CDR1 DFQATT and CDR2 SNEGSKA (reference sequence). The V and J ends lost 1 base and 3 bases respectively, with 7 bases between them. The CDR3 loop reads CSARGPIYEQYF. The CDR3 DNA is TGCAGTGCTAGAGGCCCAATCTACGAGCAGTACTTC.

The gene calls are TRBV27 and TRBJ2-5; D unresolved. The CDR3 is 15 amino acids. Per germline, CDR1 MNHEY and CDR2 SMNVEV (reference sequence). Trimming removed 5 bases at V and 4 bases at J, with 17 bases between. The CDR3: CASSPRFPEGETQYF. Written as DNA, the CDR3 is TGTGCCAGCAGTCCCCGGTTTCCGGAAGGAGAGACCCAGTACTTC.

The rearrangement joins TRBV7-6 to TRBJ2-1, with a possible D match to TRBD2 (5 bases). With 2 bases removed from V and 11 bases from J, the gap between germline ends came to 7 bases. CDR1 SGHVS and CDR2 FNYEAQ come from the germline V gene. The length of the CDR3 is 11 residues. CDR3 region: CASSLWEKQFF. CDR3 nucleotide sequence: TGTGCCAGCAGCTTATGGGAGAAGCAGTTCTTC.

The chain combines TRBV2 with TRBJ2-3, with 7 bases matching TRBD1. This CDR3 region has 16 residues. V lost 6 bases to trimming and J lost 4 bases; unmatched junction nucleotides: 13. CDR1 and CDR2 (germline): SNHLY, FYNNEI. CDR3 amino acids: CASSQDGTVGPDTQYF. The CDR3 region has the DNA TGTGCCAGCAGCCAGGATGGGACAGTGGGTCCAGATACGCAGTATTTT. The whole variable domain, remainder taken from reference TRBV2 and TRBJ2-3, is EPEVTQTPSHQVTQMGQEVILRCVPISNHLYFYWYRQILGQKVEFLVSFYNNEISEKSEIFDDQFSVERPDGSNFTLKIRSTKLEDSAMYFCASSQDGTVGPDTQYFGPGTRLTVL.

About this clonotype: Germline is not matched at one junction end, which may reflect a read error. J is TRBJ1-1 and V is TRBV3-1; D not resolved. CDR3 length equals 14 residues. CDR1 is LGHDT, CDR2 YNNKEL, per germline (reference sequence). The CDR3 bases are TGTGCCAACAGCCAAGATGTCGGGAACACTGAAGCTTTCTTT. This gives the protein CANSQDVGNTEAFF.

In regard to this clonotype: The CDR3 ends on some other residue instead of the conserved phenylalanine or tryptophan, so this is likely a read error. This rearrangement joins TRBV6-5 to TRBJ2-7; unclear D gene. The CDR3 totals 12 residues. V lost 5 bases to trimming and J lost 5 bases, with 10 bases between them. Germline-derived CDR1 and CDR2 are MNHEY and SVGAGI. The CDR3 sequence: CASSRQLDEQYL. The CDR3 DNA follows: TGTGCCAGCAGTCGCCAGCTGGACGAGCAGTACCTC.

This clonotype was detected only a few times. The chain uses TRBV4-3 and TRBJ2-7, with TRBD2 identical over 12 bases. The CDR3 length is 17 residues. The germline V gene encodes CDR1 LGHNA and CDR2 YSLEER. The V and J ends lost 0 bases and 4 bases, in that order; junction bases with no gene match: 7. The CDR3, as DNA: TGCGCCAGCAGCCAAGAGGCTAGCGGGAGGGCCGGGTACGAGCAGTACTTC. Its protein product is CASSQEASGRAGYEQYF.

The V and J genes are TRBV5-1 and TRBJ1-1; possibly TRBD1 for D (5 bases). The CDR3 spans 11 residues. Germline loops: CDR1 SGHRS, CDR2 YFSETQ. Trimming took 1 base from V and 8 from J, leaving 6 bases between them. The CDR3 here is CASSLNREAFF. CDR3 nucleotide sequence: TGCGCCAGCAGCTTGAACAGGGAAGCTTTCTTT.

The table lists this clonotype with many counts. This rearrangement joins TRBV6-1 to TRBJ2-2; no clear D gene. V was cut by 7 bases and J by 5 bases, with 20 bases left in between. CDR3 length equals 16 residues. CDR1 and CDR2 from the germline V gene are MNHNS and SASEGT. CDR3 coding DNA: TGTGCCAGCACAGAATCCCCCTCTAGGGATACCGGGGAGCTGTTTTTT. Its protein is CASTESPSRDTGELFF.

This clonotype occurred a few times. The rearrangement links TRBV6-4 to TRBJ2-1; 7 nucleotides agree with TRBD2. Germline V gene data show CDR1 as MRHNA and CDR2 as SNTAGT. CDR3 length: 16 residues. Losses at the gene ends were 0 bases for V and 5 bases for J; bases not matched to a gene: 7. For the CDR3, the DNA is TGTGCCAGCAGTGACTCCGTGGCTAGCGGAGACAATGAGCAGTTCTTC. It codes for CASSDSVASGDNEQFF.

The CDR3 sequence: CASSHFRLDPEQYF. CDR3 bases: TGTGCCAGCAGTCACTTCCGACTAGATCCCGAGCAGTACTTC. This chain connects TRBV6-2 or TRBV6-3 to TRBJ2-7; possibly TRBD2 for D (6 bases). The germline V gene has CDR1 MNHEY and CDR2 SVGEGT. This CDR3 is built from 14 residues. V lost 5 bases, J lost 6 bases, and 17 bases lay in between.

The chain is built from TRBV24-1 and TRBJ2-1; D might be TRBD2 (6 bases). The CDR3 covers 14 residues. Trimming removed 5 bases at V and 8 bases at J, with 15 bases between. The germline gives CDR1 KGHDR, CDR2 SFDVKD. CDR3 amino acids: CATSGGREEDEQFF. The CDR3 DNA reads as TGTGCCACCAGTGGAGGCAGGGAGGAGGATGAGCAGTTCTTC.

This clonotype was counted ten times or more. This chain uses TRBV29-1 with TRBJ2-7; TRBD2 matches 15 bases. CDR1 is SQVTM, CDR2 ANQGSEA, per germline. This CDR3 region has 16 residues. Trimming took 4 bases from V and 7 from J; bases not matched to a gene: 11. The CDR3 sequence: CSVATPGLAGGREQYF. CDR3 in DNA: TGCAGCGTTGCGACTCCGGGACTAGCGGGAGGAAGAGAGCAGTACTTC.

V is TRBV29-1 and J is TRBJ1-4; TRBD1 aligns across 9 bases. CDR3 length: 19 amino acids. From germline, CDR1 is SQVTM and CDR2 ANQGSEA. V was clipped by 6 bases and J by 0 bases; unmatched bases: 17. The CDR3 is CSVVGATGGPPATNEKLFF. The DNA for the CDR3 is TGCAGCGTCGTTGGAGCTACAGGGGGCCCCCCAGCAACTAATGAAAAACTGTTTTTT. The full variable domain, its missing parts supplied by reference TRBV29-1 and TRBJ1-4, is SAVISQKPSRDICQRGTSLTIQCQVDSQVTMMFWYRQQPGQSLTLIATANQGSEATYESGFVIDKFPISRPNLTFSTLTVSNMSPEDSSIYLCSVVGATGGPPATNEKLFFGSGTQLSVL.

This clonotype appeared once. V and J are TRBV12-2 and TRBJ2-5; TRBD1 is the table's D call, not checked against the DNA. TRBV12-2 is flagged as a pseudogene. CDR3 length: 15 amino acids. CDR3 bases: TGTGCAAGTCGCTTACGGCGTGTCCACCCAGGGACCCAGTACTTC. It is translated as CASRLRRVHPGTQYF.

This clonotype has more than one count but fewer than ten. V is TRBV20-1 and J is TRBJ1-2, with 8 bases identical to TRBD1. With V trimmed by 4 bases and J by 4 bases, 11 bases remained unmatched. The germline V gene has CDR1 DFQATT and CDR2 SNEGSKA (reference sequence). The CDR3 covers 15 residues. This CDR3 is CSATPGQGISYGYTF. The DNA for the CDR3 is TGCAGTGCTACTCCTGGACAGGGAATAAGCTATGGCTACACCTTC.

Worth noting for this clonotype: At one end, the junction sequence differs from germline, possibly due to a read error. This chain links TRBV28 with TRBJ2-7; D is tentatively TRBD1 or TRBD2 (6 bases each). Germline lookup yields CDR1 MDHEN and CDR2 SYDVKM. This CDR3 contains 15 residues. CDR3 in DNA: TGTGCCACCGGGGGCGGAGATCACTTCCTCTACGAGCAGTCCTTC. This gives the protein CATGGGDHFLYEQSF.

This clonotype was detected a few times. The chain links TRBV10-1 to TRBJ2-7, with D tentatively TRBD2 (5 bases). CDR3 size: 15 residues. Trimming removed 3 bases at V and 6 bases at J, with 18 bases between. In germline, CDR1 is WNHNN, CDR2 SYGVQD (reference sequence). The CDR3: CASSDSSSPRSEQYF. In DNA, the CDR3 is TGCGCCAGCAGTGACTCCTCTAGCCCCCGATCCGAGCAGTACTTC.

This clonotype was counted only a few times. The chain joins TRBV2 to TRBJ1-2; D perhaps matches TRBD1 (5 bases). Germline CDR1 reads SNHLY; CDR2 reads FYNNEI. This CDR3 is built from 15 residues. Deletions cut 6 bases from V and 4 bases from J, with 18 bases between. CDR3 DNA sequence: TGTGCCAGCAGACCCCGGGACCGGATCTCCTATGGCTACACCTTC. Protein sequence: CASRPRDRISYGYTF.

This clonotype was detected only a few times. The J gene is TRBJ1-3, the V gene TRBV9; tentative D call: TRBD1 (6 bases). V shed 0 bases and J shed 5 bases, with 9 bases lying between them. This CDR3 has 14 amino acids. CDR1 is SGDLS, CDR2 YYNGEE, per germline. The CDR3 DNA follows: TGTGCCAGCAGCGTAGTCGGGGGCAGAAACACCATATATTTT. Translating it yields CASSVVGGRNTIYF.

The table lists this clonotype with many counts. The chain's CDR3 is CASSYSVGTKNTGELFF. The CDR3 nucleotides read TGTGCCAGCAGTTACTCGGTTGGGACAAAGAACACCGGGGAGCTGTTTTTT. The V call is TRBV6-5, the J call TRBJ2-2, with D perhaps TRBD1 (6 bases). Trimming removed 0 bases at V and 1 base at J, with 12 bases between. Per the germline V gene, CDR1 is MNHEY and CDR2 is SVGAGI. This CDR3 has 17 amino acids.

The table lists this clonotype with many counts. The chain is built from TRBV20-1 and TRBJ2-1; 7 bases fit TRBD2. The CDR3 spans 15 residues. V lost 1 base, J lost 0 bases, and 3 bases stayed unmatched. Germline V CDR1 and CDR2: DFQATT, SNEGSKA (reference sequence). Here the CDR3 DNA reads TGCAGTGCTAGAGCGGGCGGGAGCTCCTACAATGAGCAGTTCTTC. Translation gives CSARAGGSSYNEQFF.

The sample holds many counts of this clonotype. Here the CDR3 DNA reads TGTGCCAGCAGTTTCTCTACAGGGACGGCTGGAAACACCATATATTTT. Protein sequence: CASSFSTGTAGNTIYF. The chain employs TRBV2 and TRBJ1-3, with D perhaps matching TRBD1 (6 bases). Germline V CDR1 and CDR2: SNHLY, FYNNEI. Trimming pared 5 bases from V and 2 bases from J, leaving 16 bases between. This CDR3 has 16 residues. Drawing the rest from reference TRBV2 and TRBJ1-3, the complete variable domain is EPEVTQTPSHQVTQMGQEVILRCVPISNHLYFYWYRQILGQKVEFLVSFYNNEISEKSEIFDDQFSVERPDGSNFTLKIRSTKLEDSAMYFCASSFSTGTAGNTIYFGEGSWLTVV.